This record looks at one TCR beta chain sequence and its context. Study processing details: Using reference gene primer amplification, nucleated cell counts were estimated. Only in-frame clones appear in the TCRdb table, and some are missing; sequencing was by immunoSEQ multiplex PCR. That table supplies the V and J calls and clone size; D and trimming were determined from the DNA. The sample shows about 71,000 clones, roughly nine tenths of them seen only once. This sample was included in a study of blood T cell repertoires in COVID-19. Study at large: The samples span acute and convalescent COVID-19 from the United States, Italy and Spain.

The CDR3 contains 13 residues. J was trimmed by 5 bases and V by 7 bases; bases with no gene match: 8. The germline V gene encodes CDR1 SQVTM and CDR2 ANQGSEA. Sample: peripheral blood. This receptor was taken from a man aged 50-59 years with active COVID-19. This chain joins TRBV29-1 and TRBJ2-3; 8 bases line up with TRBD2. CDR3 region: CSGGREGGDTQYF. CDR3 nucleotides: TGCAGCGGAGGACGGGAGGGTGGAGATACGCAGTATTTT.